The clone carrying this TCR beta chain has more than one count but fewer than ten. Its antigen is undetermined. The entry originates in a study of blood T cells in healthy people across ages. Broader study findings: Underestimates were what the diversity estimates from one million T cells were considered to be. Naive CD4+ cell counts and diversity both ran higher in long-lived than in aged donors. Strongly correlated with naive T cell percentage was TCR beta diversity.

The CDR3 spans 14 residues. The germline gives CDR1 MGHDK, CDR2 SYGVNS. V dropped 6 bases and J dropped 0 bases, with 6 bases sitting between them. A second PCR, run for roughly 7 to 12 cycles, used a sample-barcoded 5' primer plus a J-beta primer mix. Each cDNA molecule was tagged by a template-switch adaptor with 12 random nucleotides. TCRdb used MiXCR to reprocess the 5' RACE reads, holding one entry per CDR3 protein. Of 700,000 to 950,000 distinct CDR3 sequences in the sample, 55% to 75% were seen once. This TCR derives from a man between 25 and 39 years old in good health. The chain recombines TRBV25-1 with TRBJ2-6; D remains ambiguous. The sequenced sample was blood. CDR3 loop: CASRSSSGANVLTF. In nucleotides, the CDR3 is TGTGCCAGCAGATCTAGCTCTGGGGCCAACGTCCTGACTTTC.